The entry below gives a single T cell receptor beta chain sequence along with its context. Its antigen is currently unknown. With V trimmed by 7 bases and J by 4 bases, 11 bases remained unmatched. Germline-derived CDR1 and CDR2 are SNHLY and FYNNEI. The CDR3 totals 15 residues. TCRdb re-derived calls from the reads in MiXCR, one entry per CDR3 protein. This sample has around 450,000 distinct CDR3 sequences, with about 11% found just once. This sample is part of a study of T cell repertoires in cytomegalovirus infection. Study-wide findings and caveats: Ex vivo, HLA-C-restricted CMV-specific TCR beta clonotypes prevailed over the rest of the response.

Source material: PBMCs. The TCR sequence derives from a human donor in good health (CMV status not recorded). Some clones in this sample may be carry-over from other donors' samples. The V call is TRBV2, the J call TRBJ2-5, with TRBD1 identical over 8 bases. CDR3 residues: CASKKDRGERETQYF. CDR3 coding DNA: TGTGCCAGCAAGAAAGACAGGGGCGAACGAGAGACCCAGTACTTC.